Listed below are T cell receptor beta chains from one sample, sequenced in a study of blood T cells in healthy people across ages. One entry per CDR3 protein, called by TCRdb with MiXCR from the 5' RACE reads. The table records 2 million or so distinct CDR3 sequences, roughly 52% of them present only once. Sequenced sample: blood. These receptors were taken from a woman in her forties in good health. The CDR3 runs from the conserved cysteine through the conserved F or W. Each record gives: J gene, V gene, D gene, clone size, CDR3 protein, CDR3 DNA. A D gene is named only where the DNA matches it firmly. Not every row has a clone size; where given, it reads once, few, many or a size class.

j_gene: TRBJ1-2; v_gene: TRBV20-1; d_gene: .; abundance: .; CDR3aa: CSAPDRYYGYTF; CDR3nt: TGCAGTGCACCGGACAGATACTATGGCTACACCTTC
j_gene: TRBJ1-2; v_gene: TRBV20-1; d_gene: .; abundance: .; CDR3aa: CSAVPGGGVGGYTF; CDR3nt: TGCAGTGCTGTCCCGGGGGGAGGGGTTGGTGGCTACACCTTC
j_gene: TRBJ2-7; v_gene: TRBV4-1; d_gene: TRBD2; abundance: once; CDR3aa: CASSPFGGGAQYEQYF; CDR3nt: TGCGCCAGCAGCCCGTTCGGCGGGGGGGCCCAATACGAGCAGTACTTC
j_gene: TRBJ2-5; v_gene: TRBV5-6; d_gene: TRBD2; abundance: .; CDR3aa: CASTLPRTSGGQETQYF; CDR3nt: TGTGCCAGCACCTTGCCCCGGACTAGCGGGGGCCAAGAGACCCAGTACTTC
j_gene: TRBJ2-7; v_gene: TRBV2; d_gene: TRBD2; abundance: many; CDR3aa: CASSGAGSYEQYF; CDR3nt: TGTGCCAGCAGTGGAGCGGGGTCCTACGAGCAGTACTTC
j_gene: TRBJ2-7; v_gene: TRBV20-1; d_gene: TRBD1; abundance: .; CDR3aa: CVRTGTYNEQYF; CDR3nt: TGCGTCAGGACAGGGACTTACAATGAGCAGTACTTC
j_gene: TRBJ1-4; v_gene: TRBV15; d_gene: TRBD1; abundance: .; CDR3aa: CATSRGDRGATNEKLFF; CDR3nt: TGTGCCACCAGCAGAGGGGACAGGGGAGCAACTAATGAAAAACTGTTTTTT
j_gene: TRBJ2-7; v_gene: TRBV18; d_gene: .; abundance: .; CDR3aa: CASSARQRYTYEQYF; CDR3nt: TGTGCCAGCTCAGCAAGACAGCGATATACCTACGAGCAGTACTTC
j_gene: TRBJ1-2; v_gene: TRBV6-5; d_gene: TRBD1; abundance: .; CDR3aa: CASSYSDRVGYGYTF; CDR3nt: TGTGCCAGCAGTTACTCGGACAGGGTGGGCTATGGCTACACCTTC
j_gene: TRBJ2-5; v_gene: TRBV19; d_gene: .; abundance: .; CDR3aa: CASSVEPAQETQYF; CDR3nt: TGTGCCAGTAGTGTAGAGCCAGCCCAAGAGACCCAGTACTTC
j_gene: TRBJ2-7; v_gene: TRBV9; d_gene: .; abundance: .; CDR3aa: CASSVEAYNSEQYF; CDR3nt: TGTGCCAGCAGCGTAGAAGCGTACAACAGTGAGCAGTACTTC
j_gene: TRBJ2-6; v_gene: TRBV6-5; d_gene: TRBD1; abundance: .; CDR3aa: CASSYSPTGGRSGLTF; CDR3nt: TGTGCCAGCAGTTACTCTCCGACAGGGGGCCGATCGGGCCTGACTTTC
j_gene: TRBJ2-3; v_gene: TRBV20-1; d_gene: TRBD2; abundance: .; CDR3aa: CSARDGAVSGGNTQYF; CDR3nt: TGCAGTGCTAGAGATGGCGCCGTTAGCGGGGGTAATACGCAGTATTTT
j_gene: TRBJ2-3; v_gene: TRBV10-3; d_gene: .; abundance: few; CDR3aa: CAISGGDTDTQYF; CDR3nt: TGTGCCATCAGTGGGGGGGACACAGATACGCAGTATTTT
j_gene: TRBJ2-7; v_gene: TRBV13; d_gene: .; abundance: .; CDR3aa: CASSFRTNSYEQYF; CDR3nt: TGTGCCAGCAGCTTTAGGACAAACTCCTACGAGCAGTACTTC
j_gene: TRBJ2-5; v_gene: TRBV28; d_gene: .; abundance: few; CDR3aa: CASNPGGVYETQYF; CDR3nt: TGTGCCAGCAACCCGGGGGGCGTTTATGAGACCCAGTACTTC
j_gene: TRBJ1-2; v_gene: TRBV20-1; d_gene: TRBD1; abundance: few; CDR3aa: CSARLPNTGANGYTF; CDR3nt: TGCAGTGCTAGACTACCAAATACAGGGGCAAATGGCTACACCTTC
j_gene: TRBJ2-1; v_gene: TRBV7-2; d_gene: TRBD2; abundance: .; CDR3aa: CASSLELAGYNGQFF; CDR3nt: TGTGCCAGCAGCTTAGAACTAGCGGGATACAATGGGCAGTTCTTC
j_gene: TRBJ1-4; v_gene: TRBV27; d_gene: .; abundance: .; CDR3aa: CASTQGGGGEKLFF; CDR3nt: TGTGCCAGCACCCAAGGAGGGGGAGGCGAAAAACTGTTTTTT
j_gene: TRBJ2-7; v_gene: TRBV28; d_gene: .; abundance: few; CDR3aa: CASSLVGSGPNEQYF; CDR3nt: TGTGCCAGCAGTTTAGTGGGATCTGGGCCTAACGAGCAGTACTTC
j_gene: TRBJ2-1; v_gene: TRBV11-2; d_gene: .; abundance: .; CDR3aa: CASSLTGLSSYNEQFF; CDR3nt: TGTGCCAGCAGCTTAACCGGACTGAGCTCCTACAATGAGCAGTTCTTC
j_gene: TRBJ2-3; v_gene: TRBV4-2; d_gene: TRBD2; abundance: few; CDR3aa: CASSQDRVAGGFIPTDTQYF; CDR3nt: TGTGCCAGCAGCCAAGATAGGGTAGCGGGGGGCTTCATCCCCACAGATACGCAGTATTTT
j_gene: TRBJ2-5; v_gene: TRBV20-1; d_gene: TRBD2; abundance: .; CDR3aa: CSAPGRGGVETQYF; CDR3nt: TGCAGTGCTCCTGGCCGCGGGGGGGTAGAGACCCAGTACTTC
j_gene: TRBJ2-2; v_gene: TRBV9; d_gene: TRBD2; abundance: once; CDR3aa: CASSIQLAGDTGELFF; CDR3nt: TGTGCCAGCAGCATCCAACTAGCGGGGGACACCGGGGAGCTGTTTTTT
j_gene: TRBJ2-3; v_gene: TRBV4-1; d_gene: .; abundance: .; CDR3aa: CASSQEWSGVEGAQYF; CDR3nt: TGCGCCAGCAGCCAAGAATGGTCAGGAGTGGAAGGTGCGCAGTATTTT
j_gene: TRBJ2-4; v_gene: TRBV5-1; d_gene: .; abundance: .; CDR3aa: CASSRERGAKNIQYF; CDR3nt: TGCGCCAGCAGCCGCGAGAGGGGAGCCAAAAACATTCAGTACTTC
j_gene: TRBJ2-5; v_gene: TRBV29-1; d_gene: .; abundance: .; CDR3aa: CSVGGVETQYF; CDR3nt: TGCAGCGTTGGTGGGGTAGAGACCCAGTACTTC
j_gene: TRBJ2-5; v_gene: TRBV6-6; d_gene: .; abundance: few; CDR3aa: CASKGGQETQYF; CDR3nt: TGTGCCAGCAAGGGAGGCCAAGAGACCCAGTACTTC
j_gene: TRBJ1-5; v_gene: TRBV6-1; d_gene: .; abundance: .; CDR3aa: CASSRDSNVNQPQHF; CDR3nt: TGTGCCAGCAGCCGGGACTCGAACGTAAATCAGCCCCAGCATTTT
j_gene: TRBJ2-7; v_gene: TRBV7-2; d_gene: TRBD1; abundance: few; CDR3aa: CASSFTDRGPYEQYF; CDR3nt: TGTGCCAGCAGCTTTACAGACAGGGGGCCATACGAGCAGTACTTC
j_gene: TRBJ2-7; v_gene: TRBV20-1; d_gene: .; abundance: .; CDR3aa: CSARDSRGHEQYF; CDR3nt: TGCAGTGCTAGAGATTCAAGGGGCCACGAGCAGTACTTC
j_gene: TRBJ2-5; v_gene: TRBV20-1; d_gene: .; abundance: .; CDR3aa: CSASQGEETQYF; CDR3nt: TGCAGTGCTAGCCAGGGTGAGGAGACCCAGTACTTC
j_gene: TRBJ2-7; v_gene: TRBV5-1; d_gene: .; abundance: few; CDR3aa: CASSSLGSQVPYEQYF; CDR3nt: TGCGCCAGCAGCTCACTTGGCAGCCAGGTTCCCTACGAGCAGTACTTC
j_gene: TRBJ2-4; v_gene: TRBV6-2/TRBV6-3; d_gene: TRBD2; abundance: .; CDR3aa: CASGLGVGIQYF; CDR3nt: TGTGCCAGCGGACTAGGGGTGGGCATTCAGTACTTC
j_gene: TRBJ1-1; v_gene: TRBV20-1; d_gene: .; abundance: .; CDR3aa: CSRQRSAEAFF; CDR3nt: TGCAGTAGACAGAGGTCCGCTGAAGCTTTCTTT
j_gene: TRBJ2-3; v_gene: TRBV7-2; d_gene: .; abundance: .; CDR3aa: CAGRGGSSTDTQYF; CDR3nt: TGTGCCGGCAGGGGGGGCTCGAGCACAGATACGCAGTATTTT
j_gene: TRBJ2-1; v_gene: TRBV7-9; d_gene: .; abundance: .; CDR3aa: CASSGDPGQGRNEQFF; CDR3nt: TGTGCCAGCAGTGGGGATCCGGGGCAGGGCAGGAATGAGCAGTTCTTC
j_gene: TRBJ2-6; v_gene: TRBV2; d_gene: TRBD2; abundance: few; CDR3aa: CASRGRDRSSGANVLTF; CDR3nt: TGTGCCAGCAGGGGGAGGGATCGTAGCTCTGGGGCCAACGTCCTGACTTTC
j_gene: TRBJ1-4; v_gene: TRBV7-2; d_gene: .; abundance: .; CDR3aa: CASSFVGGSNEKLFF; CDR3nt: TGTGCCAGCAGCTTTGTCGGTGGTAGTAATGAAAAACTGTTTTTT
j_gene: TRBJ2-1; v_gene: TRBV20-1; d_gene: TRBD2; abundance: .; CDR3aa: CSARGTSGGYNEQFF; CDR3nt: TGCAGTGCTAGGGGGACTAGCGGAGGTTACAATGAGCAGTTCTTC
j_gene: TRBJ1-2; v_gene: TRBV3-1; d_gene: .; abundance: .; CDR3aa: CASSRFGTDYGYTF; CDR3nt: TGTGCCAGCAGCCGCTTTGGGACCGACTATGGCTACACCTTC
j_gene: TRBJ1-1; v_gene: TRBV7-2; d_gene: .; abundance: once; CDR3aa: CASSRRTGMNTEAFF; CDR3nt: TGTGCCAGCAGCCGAAGGACGGGCATGAACACTGAAGCTTTCTTT
j_gene: TRBJ2-1; v_gene: TRBV9; d_gene: .; abundance: .; CDR3aa: CASSVAGTSSYNEQFF; CDR3nt: TGTGCCAGCAGCGTTGCGGGGACAAGCTCCTACAATGAGCAGTTCTTC
j_gene: TRBJ2-7; v_gene: TRBV9; d_gene: TRBD2; abundance: .; CDR3aa: CASSVAFSGGTGEQYF; CDR3nt: TGTGCCAGCAGCGTAGCTTTTAGCGGGGGTACGGGCGAGCAGTACTTC
j_gene: TRBJ2-7; v_gene: TRBV20-1; d_gene: .; abundance: few; CDR3aa: CSASFLGTYEQYF; CDR3nt: TGCAGTGCTAGCTTTCTGGGAACCTACGAGCAGTACTTC
j_gene: TRBJ2-7; v_gene: TRBV6-2/TRBV6-3; d_gene: .; abundance: once; CDR3aa: CASSYSKAGADEQYF; CDR3nt: TGTGCCAGCAGTTACTCGAAAGCAGGGGCGGACGAGCAGTACTTC